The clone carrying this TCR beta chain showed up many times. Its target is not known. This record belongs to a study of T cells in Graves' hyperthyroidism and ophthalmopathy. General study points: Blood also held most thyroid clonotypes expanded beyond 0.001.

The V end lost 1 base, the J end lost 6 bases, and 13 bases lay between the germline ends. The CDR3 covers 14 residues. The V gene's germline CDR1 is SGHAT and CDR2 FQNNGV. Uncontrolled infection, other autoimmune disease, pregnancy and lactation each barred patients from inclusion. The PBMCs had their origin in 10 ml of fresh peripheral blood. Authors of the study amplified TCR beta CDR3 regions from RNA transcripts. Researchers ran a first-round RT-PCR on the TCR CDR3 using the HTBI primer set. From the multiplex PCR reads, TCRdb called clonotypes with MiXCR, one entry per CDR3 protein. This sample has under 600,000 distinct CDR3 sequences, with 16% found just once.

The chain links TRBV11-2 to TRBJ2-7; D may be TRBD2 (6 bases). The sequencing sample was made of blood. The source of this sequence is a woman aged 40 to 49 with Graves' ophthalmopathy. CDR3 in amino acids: CASSLAGEGLEQYF. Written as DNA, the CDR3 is TGTGCCAGCAGCTTAGCGGGAGAAGGGCTCGAGCAGTACTTC. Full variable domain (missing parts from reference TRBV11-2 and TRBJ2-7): EAGVAQSPRYKIIEKRQSVAFWCNPISGHATLYWYQQILGQGPKLLIQFQNNGVVDDSQLPKDRFSAERLKGVDSTLKIQPAKLEDSAVYLCASSLAGEGLEQYFGPGTRLTVT.